A single sample is the source of the 32 T cell receptor beta chains below, sequenced in a study of T cells in Graves' hyperthyroidism and ophthalmopathy. RNA transcripts served as the template for amplifying TCR beta CDR3 regions. A first-round RT-PCR of the TCR CDR3 used the HTBI primer set. TCRdb re-called the multiplex PCR reads through MiXCR, storing one row per CDR3 protein. The data contain some 720,000 distinct CDR3 sequences, approximately 16% of them singletons. Sequencing was carried out using blood. These receptors originate from a man in his late teens or twenties with Graves' hyperthyroidism.

The CDR3 protein is CSARPSGANVLTF. In nucleotides, the CDR3 is TGCAGTGCACGACCCTCTGGGGCCAACGTCCTGACTTTC. The chain uses TRBV20-1 and TRBJ2-6; D ambiguous. The germline gives CDR1 DFQATT, CDR2 SNEGSKA (reference sequence). The CDR3 contains 13 residues. The ends were cut back, 6 bases at V and 0 bases at J, with 6 bases in the middle.

This clonotype was seen ten or more times. The rearrangement uses TRBV5-1 and TRBJ1-2, with 8 nucleotides matching TRBD1. V was clipped by 6 bases and J by 6 bases; unmatched bases: 10. The CDR3 consists of 14 residues. Germline lookup yields CDR1 SGHRS and CDR2 YFSETQ. The CDR3 region is CASTSGTGLDGYTF. CDR3 bases: TGCGCCAGCACTTCCGGGACAGGCCTGGATGGCTACACCTTC.

This clonotype has more than one count but fewer than ten. The rearrangement joins TRBV27 to TRBJ2-7, with a tentative D call TRBD2 (5 bases). Germline-derived CDR1 and CDR2 are MNHEY and SMNVEV (reference sequence). Deletions cut 2 bases from V and 5 bases from J, with 13 bases between. The CDR3 is 14 residues long. CDR3 sequence reads: CASSLRRGWNEQYF. CDR3 nucleotides: TGTGCCAGCAGTTTAAGACGGGGTTGGAACGAGCAGTACTTC.

This clonotype was counted ten times or more. The chain uses TRBV7-2 and TRBJ2-5; TRBD2 matches at 10 bases. CDR3 length: 19 residues. Germline V CDR1 and CDR2: SGHTA, FQGNSA. Losses at the gene ends were 1 base for V and 4 bases for J; bases not matched to a gene: 15. The DNA for the CDR3 is TGTGCCAGCAGCTTAGTTTTACTAGCGGGATTTGGGAGGGCAGAGACCCAGTACTTC. This codes for CASSLVLLAGFGRAETQYF.

The genes are TRBV6-1 and TRBJ2-2; D is ambiguous. V lost 5 bases to trimming and J lost 4 bases, with 17 bases between them. CDR3 length: 16 residues. Germline-derived CDR1 and CDR2 are MNHNS and SASEGT. The CDR3 loop is CASSKRSGTGTGELFF. In nucleotides, the CDR3 is TGTGCCAGCAGTAAAAGGTCCGGAACGGGCACCGGGGAGCTGTTTTTT.

This sequence joins TRBV5-1 and TRBJ1-2; TRBD1 is a possible D gene (5 bases). CDR1 SGHRS and CDR2 YFSETQ come from the germline V gene. V lost 1 base to trimming and J lost 4 bases, with 14 bases between them. CDR3 length equals 15 residues. The CDR3 bases are TGCGCCAGCAGCTTGAGGGGCAGGGACCCCTATGGCTACACCTTC. Its protein is CASSLRGRDPYGYTF. The complete variable domain, with remaining parts taken from reference TRBV5-1 and TRBJ1-2, reads KAGVTQTPRYLIKTRGQQVTLSCSPISGHRSVSWYQQTPGQGLQFLFEYFSETQRNKGNFPGRFSGRQFSNSRSEMNVSTLELGDSALYLCASSLRGRDPYGYTFGSGTRLTVV.

The rearrangement uses TRBV5-1 and TRBJ1-4, with 7 nucleotides matching TRBD1. CDR1 and CDR2 from the germline V gene are SGHRS and YFSETQ. The J segment lost 3 bases and the V segment lost 2 bases, leaving 7 bases of the junction unmatched. The CDR3 has 16 amino acids. The CDR3: CASSFTAGTANEKLFF. The CDR3 DNA is TGCGCCAGCAGCTTCACCGCCGGGACAGCTAATGAAAAACTGTTTTTT. Full variable domain (missing parts from reference TRBV5-1 and TRBJ1-4): KAGVTQTPRYLIKTRGQQVTLSCSPISGHRSVSWYQQTPGQGLQFLFEYFSETQRNKGNFPGRFSGRQFSNSRSEMNVSTLELGDSALYLCASSFTAGTANEKLFFGSGTQLSVL.

V usage is TRBV18 and J usage is TRBJ1-3; D is unresolved. Trimming left V 6 bases short and J 6 bases short, with 9 bases between. CDR1 KGHSH and CDR2 LQKENI come from the germline V gene. The CDR3 covers 12 residues. The DNA of the CDR3 is TGTGCCAGCTCCACCAGAGAAAACACCATATATTTT. Translating gives CASSTRENTIYF.

This clonotype was observed a handful of times. The CDR3 region has the DNA TGTGCCAGCAGTCTAGGGGCTAGCGGTACTAACATTCAGTACTTC. It codes for CASSLGASGTNIQYF. The chain couples TRBV27 to TRBJ2-4; 7 nucleotides match TRBD2. The CDR3 consists of 15 residues. V shed 5 bases, J shed 7 bases, and the junction held 11 bases outside the gene matches. The germline V gene has CDR1 MNHEY and CDR2 SMNVEV (reference sequence).

The V and J genes are TRBV20-1 and TRBJ2-3; 9 bases map to TRBD1. The ends lost 5 bases at V and 5 bases at J; junction bases unmatched: 11. Germline CDR1 DFQATT, CDR2 SNEGSKA (reference sequence). The CDR3 length is 15 residues. This CDR3 is CSAPYTGGIGDTQYF. CDR3 bases: TGCAGTGCTCCTTATACAGGGGGCATAGGAGATACGCAGTATTTT.

In its sample, this clonotype was seen many times. This chain links TRBV6-1 with TRBJ2-2; no firm D call. The CDR3 sequence is 15 residues long. CDR1 is MNHNS and CDR2 is SASEGT in the germline V gene. The ends were cut back, 5 bases at V and 0 bases at J, with 10 bases in the middle. The CDR3, as DNA: TGTGCCAGCAGTTATGAACTCGCGAACACCGGGGAGCTGTTTTTT. It translates to CASSYELANTGELFF.

In regard to this clonotype: A much larger clone differs from this one at a single base, so this may be a read error. J is TRBJ1-5 and V is TRBV28, with TRBD1 as a possible D gene (5 bases). Germline V gene lookup returns CDR1 MDHEN and CDR2 SYDVKM. There are 15 residues in the CDR3. The germline V and J ends were trimmed by 6 bases and 8 bases, with 20 bases remaining between them. In DNA form, the CDR3 reads TGTGCCAGCAGGTCGCTCGTGGGGGGTATGGAGCCCCAGCATTTT. Residues: CASRSLVGGMEPQHF.

This chain joins TRBV20-1 and TRBJ2-7; tentative D call: TRBD1 (6 bases). Trimming shortened V by 5 bases and J by 1 base, and 12 bases separated the two germline ends. The CDR3 contains 13 residues. Germline V CDR1 and CDR2: DFQATT, SNEGSKA (reference sequence). CDR3 amino acids: CSASGDGSYEQYF. The CDR3 nucleotides are TGCAGTGCTTCAGGGGATGGGTCCTACGAGCAGTACTTC.

This clonotype has ten or more counts. The chain carries TRBV7-2 and TRBJ1-3; D gene unclear. The CDR3 length is 14 residues. Between the trimmed V and J ends, which lost 1 base and 4 bases, there was a span of 8 bases. The germline gives CDR1 SGHTA, CDR2 FQGNSA. DNA of the CDR3: TGTGCCAGCAGCTTAGAGGGTTTCGGAAACACCATATATTTT. It specifies CASSLEGFGNTIYF.

The rearrangement joins TRBV20-1 to TRBJ2-1; no clear D. This CDR3 comprises 12 residues. The V gene lost 4 bases and the J gene lost 4 bases, with 8 bases spanning the gap. CDR1 DFQATT and CDR2 SNEGSKA come from the germline V gene (reference sequence). CDR3 amino acids: CSATDGYNEQFF. For the CDR3, the DNA is TGCAGTGCTACTGACGGATACAATGAGCAGTTCTTC.

Note on this clonotype: A clone one base away is much larger, so this may be a read error. V usage is TRBV13 and J usage is TRBJ2-7; the match to TRBD2 covers 13 bases. The CDR3 spans 17 residues. Losses at the gene ends were 8 bases for V and 3 bases for J; bases not matched to a gene: 13. In germline, CDR1 is PRHDT, CDR2 FYEKMQ (reference sequence). The chain's CDR3 is CASGSFLGTSGDYEQYF. CDR3 bases: TGTGCCAGCGGCTCCTTCCTCGGGACTAGCGGGGACTACGAGCAGTACTTC.

The chain combines TRBV10-3 with TRBJ2-2; D is perhaps TRBD2 (5 bases). CDR3 length: 14 residues. Trimming removed 6 bases from V and 6 bases from J, with 14 bases in between. CDR1 ENHRY and CDR2 SYGVKD come from the germline V gene. CDR3 coding DNA: TGTGCCATCAGGGGAGCCGAGCACTCCGGGGAGCTGTTTTTT. Its protein is CAIRGAEHSGELFF.

In this sample, this clonotype turned up a few times. The gene calls are TRBV12-3 or TRBV12-4 and TRBJ1-2, with TRBD1 matching 7 bases. V lost 7 bases and J lost 4; bases outside the gene matches: 12. CDR3 length equals 15 residues. The CDR3 spells CASTPSRDSPYGYTF. CDR3 DNA sequence: TGTGCCAGCACCCCTTCTCGGGACAGCCCCTATGGCTACACCTTC.

V usage is TRBV29-1 and J usage is TRBJ2-2; the match to TRBD2 covers 11 bases. This CDR3 is 19 amino acids long. Germline V gene data show CDR1 as SQVTM and CDR2 as ANQGSEA. V lost 0 bases and J lost 3; bases outside the gene matches: 12. The chain's CDR3 is CSVEDPALAGGPHTGELFF. DNA for the CDR3: TGCAGCGTTGAAGATCCGGCTTTAGCGGGAGGGCCGCACACCGGGGAGCTGTTTTTT.

The chain employs TRBV28 and TRBJ2-7; 9 positions match TRBD2. The CDR3 runs 17 residues. V gave up 5 bases and J gave up 2 bases; unmatched junction bases: 13. Germline V lookup: CDR1 MDHEN, CDR2 SYDVKM. CDR3 amino acids: CASSRREGRLSPYEQYF. The CDR3 DNA reads TGTGCCAGCAGTAGGCGGGAGGGCCGCCTTTCCCCCTACGAGCAGTACTTC.

The chain is built from TRBV28 and TRBJ2-7; 10 positions match TRBD2. CDR1 is MDHEN and CDR2 is SYDVKM in the germline V gene. With V trimmed by 5 bases and J by 0 bases, 10 bases remained unmatched. This CDR3 has 17 amino acids. The CDR3 loop is CASSKFPLAGVSYEQYF. In DNA, the CDR3 is TGTGCCAGCAGTAAGTTCCCCCTAGCGGGAGTCTCCTACGAGCAGTACTTC.

The chain links TRBV12-3 or TRBV12-4 to TRBJ2-3; 8 bases fit TRBD1. The CDR3 has 15 amino acids. The V and J ends lost 3 bases and 4 bases, in that order; junction bases with no gene match: 6. The CDR3 reads CASSFMQGAPDTQYF. The CDR3 DNA sequence: TGTGCCAGCAGTTTTATGCAGGGGGCACCAGATACGCAGTATTTT.

The chain carries TRBV13 and TRBJ2-1; the match to TRBD2 covers 13 bases. CDR1 and CDR2 from the germline V gene are PRHDT and FYEKMQ (reference sequence). This CDR3 comprises 14 residues. The ends lost 3 bases at V and 9 bases at J; junction bases unmatched: 2. The CDR3 region has the DNA TGTGCCAGCAGCTTGGGACTAGCGGGATCTGAGCAGTTCTTC. It is translated as CASSLGLAGSEQFF.

This clonotype was detected a few times. DNA of the CDR3: TGTGCCTGGAGTGTTGCAGGGGGCTCGGCAGATACGCAGTATTTT. Encoded protein: CAWSVAGGSADTQYF. The V gene is TRBV30, the J gene TRBJ2-3, with TRBD1 identical over 8 bases. Per the germline V gene, CDR1 is GTSNPN and CDR2 is SVGIG (reference sequence). The junction had 6 bases not matched to a gene; V was cut back by 0 bases and J by 4 bases. The CDR3 contains 15 residues.

This clonotype showed up many times. The V and J genes are TRBV28 and TRBJ2-5, with D perhaps TRBD2 (6 bases). The V end was cut by 3 bases, the J end by 1 base, with 15 bases between. The CDR3 length is 16 residues. Germline V gene lookup returns CDR1 MDHEN and CDR2 SYDVKM. The CDR3 reads CASSFPASDPQETQYF. CDR3 in DNA: TGTGCCAGCAGTTTCCCCGCTAGCGACCCCCAAGAGACCCAGTACTTC.

The chain uses TRBV30 and TRBJ2-2; D could derive from TRBD1 or TRBD2 (5 bases each). The CDR3 is 14 residues long. V lost 6 bases and J lost 5, with 16 bases in between. Germline V gene data show CDR1 as GTSNPN and CDR2 as SVGIG (reference sequence). The CDR3 DNA reads TGTGCCTGCTGGGCCACCTGGGGGACCGGGGAGCTGTTTTTT. Amino acid sequence: CACWATWGTGELFF.

J is TRBJ1-2 and V is TRBV14; D uncertain. This CDR3 region has 14 residues. The germline V gene has CDR1 SGHDN and CDR2 FVKESK. V lost 6 bases to trimming and J lost 2 bases, with 13 bases between them. CDR3 sequence: CASRQSTGNYGYTF. As DNA, the CDR3 is TGTGCCAGCAGGCAATCTACGGGGAACTATGGCTACACCTTC.

This clonotype was found a few times. V and J are TRBV25-1 and TRBJ2-2; 14 bases agree with TRBD2. In germline, CDR1 is MGHDK, CDR2 SYGVNS. V was clipped by 6 bases and J by 3 bases; unmatched bases: 0. The CDR3 is 15 amino acids. The CDR3 reads CASRGLAGDTGELFF. In DNA, the CDR3 is TGTGCCAGCAGGGGACTAGCGGGAGACACCGGGGAGCTGTTTTTT. Full variable domain (outside the CDR3, taken from reference TRBV25-1 and TRBJ2-2): EADIYQTPRYLVIGTGKKITLECSQTMGHDKMYWYQQDPGMELHLIHYSYGVNSTEKGDLSSESTVSRIRTEHFPLTLESARPSHTSQYLCASRGLAGDTGELFFGEGSRLTVL.

This clonotype was seen more than once but under ten times. The gene calls are TRBV7-8 and TRBJ2-5; the match to TRBD2 covers 10 bases. The CDR3 consists of 15 residues. Germline values: CDR1 SGHVS, CDR2 FQNEAQ. Unmatched junction bases numbered 8, after V lost 6 bases and J lost 4 bases. CDR3 coding DNA: TGTGCCAGCAGTTTCCTCCGGACTAGCGGAGAGACCCAGTACTTC. It encodes CASSFLRTSGETQYF.

The CDR3 sequence is CSARQGGLSSYEQYF. CDR3 nucleotide sequence: TGCAGCGCCCGACAGGGAGGCTTAAGCTCCTACGAGCAGTACTTC. The gene calls are TRBV20-1 and TRBJ2-7; D possibly corresponds to TRBD1 (7 bases). The CDR3 contains 15 residues. Per the germline V gene, CDR1 is DFQATT and CDR2 is SNEGSKA (reference sequence).

Many counts were recorded for this clonotype. CDR3 in amino acids: CASSSPTGYSNQPQHF. The CDR3 DNA follows: TGTGCCAGCAGTTCCCCGACAGGGTATAGCAATCAGCCCCAGCATTTT. This chain connects TRBV12-3 or TRBV12-4 to TRBJ1-5, with 7 bases matching TRBD1. V lost 4 bases and J lost 0; bases outside the gene matches: 6. CDR3 length: 16 residues.

This clonotype has ten or more counts. For the CDR3, the DNA is TGTGCCAGCAGTAACGAGCGGGAGAAAGTCGGGGAGCTGTTTTTT. Translated, it gives CASSNEREKVGELFF. The chain combines TRBV28 with TRBJ2-2; 8 bases are shared with TRBD2. This CDR3 is 15 amino acids long. Losses at the gene ends were 5 bases for V and 7 bases for J; bases not matched to a gene: 9. Per germline, CDR1 MDHEN and CDR2 SYDVKM.